Detailed here is one T cell receptor (beta chain). Its antigen is not known. The sample belongs to a study of OX40 agonist ivuxolimab in advanced cancers. The CDR3 totals 15 residues. V was trimmed by 0 bases and J by 2 bases, leaving 10 bases between them. Germline CDR1 is MNHEY and CDR2 is SMNVEV (reference sequence). Broader study findings: Relative to CD4+ cells, CD8+ T cells on average had more expanded clones. Among the nonresponders, some also had low normalized T-cell clonal expansion.

Sequenced by immunoSEQ multiplex PCR; TCRdb stores in-frame clones only, minus some. Here the sample spans roughly 69,000 clones, 91% being singletons. The chain uses TRBV27 and TRBJ1-2; D call uncertain. This receptor was taken from an adult with an advanced solid tumor such as melanoma, head and neck, liver or kidney cancer. Sequences were derived from CD4+ or CD8+ T cells sorted from blood, sampled in a trial of the OX40 agonist ivuxolimab. The CDR3 DNA reads as TGTGCCAGCAGTTTATCGCCGGCAGCCAACTATGGCTACACCTTC. Encoded protein: CASSLSPAANYGYTF.